The clone carrying this T cell receptor beta chain was seen a single time. The sample comes from a study of OX40 agonist ivuxolimab in advanced cancers. The assay was immunoSEQ multiplex PCR, and TCRdb's table has in-frame clones only and misses some. The sample lists about 45,000 clones; 85% to 95% were seen once. V lost 1 base, J lost 0 bases, and 10 bases lay in between. Germline-derived CDR1 and CDR2 are MNHNS and SASEGT. The CDR3 is 16 amino acids. This sequence was found in an adult with an advanced solid tumor such as melanoma, head and neck, liver or kidney cancer. The chain carries TRBV6-1 and TRBJ2-4; the D gene is possibly TRBD2 (5 bases). The specimen comprised CD4+ or CD8+ T cells sorted from blood, sampled in a trial of the OX40 agonist ivuxolimab. The CDR3 loop is CASSEGFGGAKNIQYF. The CDR3, as DNA: TGTGCCAGCAGTGAAGGTTTTGGAGGAGCCAAAAACATTCAGTACTTC.